The 12 T cell receptor beta chains presented below share a single source sample, sequenced in a study of T cell changes during pregnancy in multiple sclerosis. Clones were read by immunoSEQ multiplex PCR, and TCRdb kept only the in-frame ones, dropping some. The profile shows tens of thousands of clones, 93% of them singletons. The source material was peripheral blood, sampled after pregnancy. The source of these receptors is a female donor with multiple sclerosis, enrolled in a pregnancy study.

The genes are TRBV5-1 and TRBJ2-2; no clear D gene. This CDR3 comprises 13 residues. CDR1 and CDR2 (germline): SGHRS, YFSETQ. With 4 bases removed from V and 6 bases from J, the gap between germline ends came to 10 bases. CDR3 region: CASSPGSAGELFF. CDR3 DNA sequence: TGCGCCAGCAGCCCCGGCAGCGCCGGGGAGCTGTTTTTT. Combining the CDR3 with reference TRBV5-1 and TRBJ2-2 gives the whole variable domain KAGVTQTPRYLIKTRGQQVTLSCSPISGHRSVSWYQQTPGQGLQFLFEYFSETQRNKGNFPGRFSGRQFSNSRSEMNVSTLELGDSALYLCASSPGSAGELFFGEGSRLTVL.

For the CDR3, the DNA is TGTGCCAGCAGCTTAGTCTTAAGACAGGACCGACGTTTAACGCAGTATTTT. Its protein is CASSLVLRQDRRLTQYF. The chain joins TRBV11-2 to TRBJ2-3, with TRBD1 as a possible D gene (6 bases). In germline, CDR1 is SGHAT, CDR2 FQNNGV. This CDR3 spans 17 amino acids. The V gene lost 1 base and the J gene lost 9 bases, with 23 bases spanning the gap.

This clone was detected only once. The chain carries TRBV2 and TRBJ2-4; D is undetermined. V lost 7 bases and J 5 bases, leaving 15 bases between the germline ends. Germline values: CDR1 SNHLY, CDR2 FYNNEI. This CDR3 has 14 amino acids. The CDR3, as DNA: TGTGCCAGCACCCCAGAGGCCCCAGAAAACATTCAGTACTTC. Its protein product is CASTPEAPENIQYF.

This chain joins TRBV11-2 and TRBJ2-3; TRBD2 matches at 8 bases. J gave up 4 bases and V 3 bases, and 6 bases lay outside the gene matches. From germline, CDR1 is SGHAT and CDR2 FQNNGV. CDR3 length: 15 amino acids. CDR3 protein: CASSFEAGVSDTQYF. CDR3 DNA: TGTGCCAGCAGCTTCGAAGCGGGAGTATCAGATACGCAGTATTTT.

The V and J genes are TRBV29-1 and TRBJ2-3; 7 nucleotides agree with TRBD2. This CDR3 is built from 13 residues. V shed 7 bases and J 2 bases; nucleotides not matched to a gene: 6. Germline values: CDR1 SQVTM, CDR2 ANQGSEA. In DNA form, the CDR3 reads TGCAGCGCCGGGACTAAACTCACAGATACGCAGTATTTT. Translated, it gives CSAGTKLTDTQYF.

The V and J genes are TRBV12-1 and TRBJ1-1; the table's D call TRBD1 went unverified against the DNA. TRBV12-1 is reported as a pseudogene. The CDR3 has 16 residues. The CDR3 region is CASSFRTGEMNTEAFF. The CDR3 nucleotides are TGTGCCAGCAGCTTTAGAACAGGAGAGATGAACACTGAAGCTTTCTTT.

This clone appeared once. The CDR3 DNA sequence: TGTGCCAGCAGCCAGACAGGGGGAGGCTATGGCTACACCTTC. Amino acids: CASSQTGGGYGYTF. The chain carries TRBV6-6 and TRBJ1-2; 9 bases align to TRBD1. This CDR3 region has 14 residues. V lost 6 bases to trimming and J lost 4 bases; unmatched junction nucleotides: 6. Germline CDR1 and CDR2: MNHNY and SVGAGI (reference sequence).

V gene TRBV29-1 combines with J gene TRBJ2-1; D uncertain. V lost 2 bases, J lost 0 bases, and 8 bases lay in between. There are 14 residues in the CDR3. Germline values: CDR1 SQVTM, CDR2 ANQGSEA. CDR3 in DNA: TGCAGCGTTGAACCTCTGAGCTCCTACAATGAGCAGTTCTTC. Protein sequence: CSVEPLSSYNEQFF.

CDR3 bases: TGTGCCAGCAGCGTAGGAGCGGCTAGCGGGCACCAAGAGACCCAGTACTTC. It specifies CASSVGAASGHQETQYF. The chain joins TRBV9 to TRBJ2-5; 8 nucleotides agree with TRBD2. J was trimmed by 0 bases and V by 0 bases; bases with no gene match: 7. Germline CDR1 SGDLS, CDR2 YYNGEE. This CDR3 contains 17 residues. Combining the CDR3 with reference TRBV9 and TRBJ2-5 gives the whole variable domain DSGVTQTPKHLITATGQRVTLRCSPRSGDLSVYWYQQSLDQGLQFLIQYYNGEERAKGNILERFSAQQFPDLHSELNLSSLELGDSALYFCASSVGAASGHQETQYFGPGTRLLVL.

The chain combines TRBV28 with TRBJ1-2; possible D gene TRBD1, 6 bases. The ends were cut back, 4 bases at V and 7 bases at J, with 19 bases in the middle. The CDR3 sequence is 15 residues long. Germline CDR1 is MDHEN and CDR2 is SYDVKM. The CDR3 reads CASSSRPPGQGGYTF. In DNA, the CDR3 is TGTGCCAGCAGTTCACGACCTCCGGGACAAGGTGGCTACACCTTC.

This sequence joins TRBV4-1 and TRBJ1-5, with 9 bases lining up with TRBD1. The CDR3 runs to 16 residues. The junction had 8 bases not matched to a gene; V was cut back by 0 bases and J by 8 bases. CDR1 and CDR2 from the germline V gene are MGHRA and YSYEKL. CDR3 DNA sequence: TGCGCCAGCAGCCAAGATCAAGGGACAGGGTTTGAGCCCCAGCATTTT. It translates to CASSQDQGTGFEPQHF.

The V and J genes are TRBV9 and TRBJ1-5, with TRBD1 identical over 7 bases. Germline loops: CDR1 SGDLS, CDR2 YYNGEE. J lost 4 bases, V lost 4 bases, and 8 bases had no gene match. The CDR3 is 15 amino acids. The CDR3, as DNA: TGTGCCAGCAGCCCCAGGGGGAGCCCGAATCAGCCCCAGCATTTT. It codes for CASSPRGSPNQPQHF.